This T cell receptor beta chain was captured in a study of shared clonotypes between healthy human individuals (dated by TCRdb to the early 2020s). About the full investigation: A couple of women and a few men aged 18 to 49 years were included in the cohort. For each donor, CD4 naive and CD4 memory were each run on three plates, CD8 naive on two plates, and CD8 memory on one plate. To estimate repertoire size and how much clonotypes are shared between individuals, the study performed deep sequencing of blood TCR repertoires from about five healthy adults. Libraries were prepared and TCR repertoires were sequenced by different laboratories using diverse techniques, in order to increase sequencing depth and limit assay-specific biases. Between about 0.9 and 10 billion PBMCs per donor were obtained by leukapheresis. Study-wide findings and limitations: Sampling was limited to blood, and TCR repertoires in tissue likely differ from TCR repertoires in blood. Compared with non-shared clonotypes, clonotypes shared by all four sorted-subset donors had higher generation probabilities. Pairwise subsampling indicated that sequencing depth was expected to affect the degree of clonotype sharing among donors. Rarefaction of sorted-subset datasets indicated incomplete sequencing despite the large sequencing depth. Across four donors, roughly 5.4% of naive CD4, approximately 4% of naive CD8, 2% to 2.5% of memory CD4, and 0.4% of memory CD8 clonotypes were shared. Because the study included only a small number of donors, the genetic and exposure-history diversity represented was limited. Estimated clonotype richness was generally larger for naive than for memory subsets.

TCR CDR3 regions were amplified from genomic DNA by multiplex PCR using the deep immunoSEQ assay. Extracted genomic DNA from each cell subset was spread evenly across all wells of several immunoSEQ 96-well plates, with each plate serving as a replicate. For sorted subsets, each replicate PCR was loaded with about 0.2 ug genomic DNA, equivalent to approximately 27,000 T cell genomes. Purified libraries were measured with a Qubit 3.0 fluorometer, size-checked on a Bioanalyzer 2100, and measured again with the KAPA Library Quantification kit. Each immunoSEQ 96-well plate was sequenced on its own single-read 150-cycle Illumina NextSeq 550 flow cell. The original pipeline was this. The immunoSEQ output contained only junctional sequences without quality scores, so filtering could not match that applied to full-length reads. To assign V/J genes and CDR3, sequences were annotated against IMGT germline references using PyIR, a Python wrapper for IgBLAST v1.9. Any read was removed if the V/J assignment was weak (E-value above 1e-6), the CDR3 was missing, or the read contained stop codons, out-of-frame junctions, or ambiguous translated residues. V3J clonotypes were defined as sequences sharing an identical inferred V gene, J gene, and CDR3 amino acid sequence. Percentage overlap between repertoires was computed as shared unique clonotypes divided by the size of the smaller repertoire. Richness of each repertoire was evaluated using RTK rarefaction, the Chao1 estimator, and Recon v2.1 estimates of unobserved clonotypes. For all TCRbeta clonotypes obtained by the gDNA method from a few donors, generation probabilities were computed with OLGA. The clones in this table, taken by TCRdb from immuneACCESS, are in-frame only. Not every clone is retained; where verified, under half of the shortfall comes from an unresolved V gene, and the cause of the rest is unknown. The V and J calls and clone size were taken over from that table, and D and trimming were inferred from the DNA. The sample table shows 1,400,000 or so clones, and roughly 98.5% are seen once. The ten most abundant clones make up 0.36% of the sample.

Trimmed from V: 6 bases; trimmed from J: 1 base; junction bases lacking a gene match: 6. Per the germline V gene (reference sequence), SEHNR is the CDR1 and FQNEAQ is the CDR2. From its cysteine to its phenylalanine, the CDR3 spans 16 amino acids. Of the read, only the CDR3 DNA is kept; its 48 bases are in frame from base 1. Healthy HIV-negative adults with no recently reported acute infections or vaccinations were included as donors. Every donor was a Caucasian adult living in Nashville, Tennessee, USA. CD4+ T cells were enriched by magnetic negative selection, after which naive cells were positively selected on CD45RA and the negative fraction was taken as the memory subset. Blood was collected by leukapheresis, and PBMCs were isolated by Ficoll-Histopaque density gradient centrifugation and then cryopreserved in liquid nitrogen vapor phase. Purity and quantity of every magnetically sorted T cell population were checked by analytical flow cytometry. From each sorted fraction, genomic DNA was isolated and quantified by UV absorbance on a Nanodrop 2000c.

As for this clone: The clone's antigen remains unknown. Per-base quality was not reported, and no clone a single base away is much larger than it.

Sequencing input: naive CD4+ T cells sorted from blood. What the cell subset or site label conveys for this sample: CD45RA+ positively selected. The V gene is TRBV7-9 and the J gene is TRBJ2-5; TRBD2 fits 12 bases in the junction. The sequence came from a man between 25 and 39 years old in good health. The CDR3 corresponds to CASSRGLAGFQETQYF. In nucleotide form, the sequence is TGTGCCAGCAGTCGCGGACTAGCGGGGTTCCAAGAGACCCAGTACTTC.